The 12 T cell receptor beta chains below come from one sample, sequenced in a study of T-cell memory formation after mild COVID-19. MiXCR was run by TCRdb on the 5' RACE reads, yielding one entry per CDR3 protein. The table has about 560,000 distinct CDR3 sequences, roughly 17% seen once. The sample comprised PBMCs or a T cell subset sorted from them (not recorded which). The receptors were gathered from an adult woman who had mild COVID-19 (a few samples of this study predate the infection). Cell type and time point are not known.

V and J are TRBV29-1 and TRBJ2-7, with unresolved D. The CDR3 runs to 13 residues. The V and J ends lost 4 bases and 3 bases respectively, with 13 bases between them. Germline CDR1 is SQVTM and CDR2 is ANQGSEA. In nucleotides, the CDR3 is TGCAGCGTTGTGTCGCCAACAAACTACGAGCAGTACTTC. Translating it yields CSVVSPTNYEQYF.

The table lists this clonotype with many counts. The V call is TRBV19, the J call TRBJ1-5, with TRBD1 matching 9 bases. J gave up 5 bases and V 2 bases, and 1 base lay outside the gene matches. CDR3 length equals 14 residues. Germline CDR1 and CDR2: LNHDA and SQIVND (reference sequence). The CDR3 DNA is TGTGCCAGTAGTATATGGACAGGGGATCAGCCCCAGCATTTT. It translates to CASSIWTGDQPQHF.

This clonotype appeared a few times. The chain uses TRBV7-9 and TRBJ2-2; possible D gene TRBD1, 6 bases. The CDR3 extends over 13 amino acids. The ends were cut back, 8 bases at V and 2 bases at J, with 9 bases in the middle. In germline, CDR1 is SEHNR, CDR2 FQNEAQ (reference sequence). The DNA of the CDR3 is TGTGCCAGCCGGGACACCAACACCGGGGAGCTGTTTTTT. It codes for CASRDTNTGELFF. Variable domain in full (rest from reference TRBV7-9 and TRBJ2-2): DTGVSQNPRHKITKRGQNVTFRCDPISEHNRLYWYRQTLGQGPEFLTYFQNEAQLEKSRLLSDRFSAERPKGSFSTLEIQRTEQGDSAMYLCASRDTNTGELFFGEGSRLTVL.

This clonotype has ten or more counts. The CDR3 here is CASSPEGYGYTF. The CDR3, as DNA: TGTGCCAGCTCACCAGAGGGATATGGCTACACCTTC. The J gene is TRBJ1-2, the V gene TRBV18; D is uncertain. CDR3 length: 12 residues. Looked up from germline, CDR1 is KGHSH and CDR2 is LQKENI. V was trimmed by 2 bases and J by 5 bases, leaving 6 bases between them.

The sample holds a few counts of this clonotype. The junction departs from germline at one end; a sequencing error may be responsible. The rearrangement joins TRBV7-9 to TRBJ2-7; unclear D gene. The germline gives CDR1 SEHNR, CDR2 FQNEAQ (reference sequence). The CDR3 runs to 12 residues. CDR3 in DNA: TGTGCCAGCAGCGCGAACCTCCGGACGTTTCGCTTC. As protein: CASSANLRTFRF.

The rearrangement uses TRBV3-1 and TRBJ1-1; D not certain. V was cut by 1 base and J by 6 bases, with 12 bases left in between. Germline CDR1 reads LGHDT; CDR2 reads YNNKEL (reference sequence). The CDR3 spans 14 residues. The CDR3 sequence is CASSQGSVGAEAFF. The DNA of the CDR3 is TGTGCCAGCAGCCAAGGCAGCGTGGGCGCTGAAGCTTTCTTT.

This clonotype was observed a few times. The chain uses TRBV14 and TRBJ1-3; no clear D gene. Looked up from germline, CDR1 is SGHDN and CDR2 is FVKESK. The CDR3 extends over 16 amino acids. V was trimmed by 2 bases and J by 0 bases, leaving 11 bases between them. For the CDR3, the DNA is TGTGCCAGCAGCCAATCCTGGGCCGTCTCTGGAAACACCATATATTTT. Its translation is CASSQSWAVSGNTIYF.

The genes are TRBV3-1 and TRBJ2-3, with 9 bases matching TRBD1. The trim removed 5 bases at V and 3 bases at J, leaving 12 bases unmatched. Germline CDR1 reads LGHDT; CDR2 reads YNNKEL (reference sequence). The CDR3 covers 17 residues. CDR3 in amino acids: CASSFGSTGTGTDTQYF. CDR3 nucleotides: TGTGCCAGCAGCTTCGGATCCACCGGGACAGGGACAGATACGCAGTATTTT.

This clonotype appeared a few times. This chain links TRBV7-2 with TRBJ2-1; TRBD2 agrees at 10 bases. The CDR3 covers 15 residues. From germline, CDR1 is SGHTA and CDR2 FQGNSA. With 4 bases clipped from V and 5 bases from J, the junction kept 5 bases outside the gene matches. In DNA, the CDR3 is TGTGCCAGCAGCTACGCGGGACTAGCGAACAATGAGCAGTTCTTC. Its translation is CASSYAGLANNEQFF.

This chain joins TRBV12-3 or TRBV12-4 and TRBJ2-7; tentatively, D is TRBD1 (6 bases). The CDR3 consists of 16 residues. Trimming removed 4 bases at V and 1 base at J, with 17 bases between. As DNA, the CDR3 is TGTGCCAGCAGTTCTACCTTGGACAGTCCTTCCTACGAGCAGTACTTC. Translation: CASSSTLDSPSYEQYF.

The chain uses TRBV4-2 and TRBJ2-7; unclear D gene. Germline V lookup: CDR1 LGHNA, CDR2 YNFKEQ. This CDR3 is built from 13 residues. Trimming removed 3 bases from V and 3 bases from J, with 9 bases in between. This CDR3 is CASSHAVGYEQYF. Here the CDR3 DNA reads TGTGCCAGCAGCCATGCCGTGGGCTACGAGCAGTACTTC.

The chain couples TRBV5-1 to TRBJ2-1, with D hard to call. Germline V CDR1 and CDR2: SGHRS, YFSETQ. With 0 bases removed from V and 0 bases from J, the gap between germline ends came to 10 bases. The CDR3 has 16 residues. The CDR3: CASSLGQLNSYNEQFF. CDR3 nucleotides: TGCGCCAGCAGCTTGGGGCAGCTAAACTCCTACAATGAGCAGTTCTTC.